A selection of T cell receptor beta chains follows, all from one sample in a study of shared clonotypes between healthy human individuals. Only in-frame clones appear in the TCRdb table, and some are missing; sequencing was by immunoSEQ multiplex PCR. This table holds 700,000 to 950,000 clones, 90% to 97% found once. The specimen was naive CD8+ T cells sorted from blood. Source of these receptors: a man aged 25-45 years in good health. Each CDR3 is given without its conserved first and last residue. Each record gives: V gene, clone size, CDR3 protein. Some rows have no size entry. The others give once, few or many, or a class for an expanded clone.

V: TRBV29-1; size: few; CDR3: SVDLALRTDTQY
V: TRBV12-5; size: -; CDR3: ASGRLPQQTNEKLF
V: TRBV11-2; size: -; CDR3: ASSAPDRGAADTQY
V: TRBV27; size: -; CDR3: ASSLGRGGQPQH
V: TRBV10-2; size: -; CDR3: ASSEPFTARRAVRMAF
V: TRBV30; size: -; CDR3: AWSVPRQSTYEQY
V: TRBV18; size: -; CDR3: ASSPKRQSYTDTQY
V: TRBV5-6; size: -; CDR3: ASSLASGGDIYEQY
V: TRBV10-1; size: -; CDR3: ASSEGLVTPYEQY
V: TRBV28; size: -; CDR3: ASSLPTGGGRQH
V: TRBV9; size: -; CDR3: ASSVGRGLQY
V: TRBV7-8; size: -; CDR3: ASGGGYSYEQY
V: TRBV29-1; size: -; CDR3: SVEGRTGGTGELF
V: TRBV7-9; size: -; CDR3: ASSLITGELF
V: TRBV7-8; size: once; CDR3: ASSLEGLSEQF
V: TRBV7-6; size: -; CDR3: ASSLGTIGTGETQY
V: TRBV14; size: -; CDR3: ASSQGRGWLMDAGELF